These T cell receptor beta chains were read from a single sample in a study of human T cells and chemical hapten exposure. TCRdb used MiXCR to reprocess the RACE reads, holding one entry per CDR3 protein. Of tens of thousands of distinct CDR3 sequences listed, 9% to 12% are singletons. The sample was whole blood, taken in connection with sensitization to the hapten diphenylcyclopropenone (DPC). The receptors shown here come from a woman between 45 and 60 years old with alopecia areata. Some clones in this sample may be carry-over from other donors' samples. CDR3s include the opening cysteine and the closing phenylalanine or tryptophan. Fields, in order: D gene, J gene, clone size, V gene, CDR3 DNA, CDR3 protein. D genes are given only for firm matches. Size values are once, few and many counts, or a class for expanded clones, and some rows have none.

>NA|TRBJ2-5|few|TRBV7-8
TGTGCCAGCAGCTTAATGAGTGGGAGTCGCGAGACCCAGTACTTC
CASSLMSGSRETQYF
>NA|TRBJ1-3|many|TRBV20-1
TGCAGTGCGAGCTATCAGGGGACGGGCACTGGAAACACCATATATTTT
CSASYQGTGTGNTIYF
>TRBD1|TRBJ2-2|many|TRBV29-1
TGCAGCGTGGAAACCGGGACAGGGAACACCGGGGAGCTGTTTTTT
CSVETGTGNTGELFF
>NA|TRBJ2-5|NA|TRBV7-9
TGTGCCAGCAGCTTAGATAGGGCATGGTCCCAGTACTTC
CASSLDRAWSQYF
>NA|TRBJ2-3|few|TRBV9
TGTGCCAGCAGCCCCCCCTTCCAGGGGTTGACAGATACGCAGTATTTT
CASSPPFQGLTDTQYF
>NA|TRBJ2-5|few|TRBV29-1
TGCAGCGCATTGTCGGGGGAGACCCAGTACTTC
CSALSGETQYF
>NA|TRBJ2-3|NA|TRBV10-3
TGCGCAATAGGTGGGCGGGACACAGATACGCAGTATTTT
CAIGGRDTDTQYF
>NA|TRBJ1-5|NA|TRBV28
TGTGCCAGCAGCCGCGGACAGCTGGGACAGCCCCAGCATTTT
CASSRGQLGQPQHF
>NA|TRBJ1-1|many|TRBV7-9
TGTGCCAGCAATTCCCTATGGGTACCGGTTGAAGCTTTCTTT
CASNSLWVPVEAFF
>TRBD1|TRBJ2-7|NA|TRBV12-3/TRBV12-4
TGTGCCAGCAGGGACCTCCAGGGGGCCTACGAGCAGTACTTC
CASRDLQGAYEQYF
>NA|TRBJ2-1|many|TRBV27
TGTGCCAGCAGGAGGGGGGGGCTATACAATGAGCAGTTCTTC
CASRRGGLYNEQFF
>NA|TRBJ2-1|few|TRBV4-2
TGTGCCAGCAGCCAAGAGGGCCCGCTAGCGAACAATGAGCAGTTCTTC
CASSQEGPLANNEQFF
>TRBD1|TRBJ1-2|NA|TRBV2
TGTGCCAGCAGTGGACAGGGCATCAGCGGTGGCTACACCTTC
CASSGQGISGGYTF
>NA|TRBJ1-5|NA|TRBV24-1
TGTGCCACCAGTGATCCAGGTAGGGATCAGCCCCAGCATTTT
CATSDPGRDQPQHF
>TRBD1|TRBJ2-5|many|TRBV23-1
TGCGCCAGCAGTCGGACAGGGCGTTGTAGTTTACAAGAGACCCAGTACTTC
CASSRTGRCSLQETQYF
>NA|TRBJ2-7|few|TRBV11-2
TGTGCCAGCAGTCCACGGGACCGATACTACGAGCAGTACTTC
CASSPRDRYYEQYF
>NA|TRBJ1-2|NA|TRBV7-9
TGTGCCAGCAGCTTAGCCGGGACACCTAACTATGGCTACACCTTC
CASSLAGTPNYGYTF
>NA|TRBJ1-1|many|TRBV27
TGTGCCAGCAGTTCCGGTTTGCTGAACACTGAAGCTTTCTTT
CASSSGLLNTEAFF
>NA|TRBJ1-6|NA|TRBV12-3/TRBV12-4
TGTGCCAGCAGCAGCGGGGTAGGCTCCTATAATTCATCCCTCCACTTT
CASSSGVGSYNSSLHF
>NA|TRBJ2-1|many|TRBV20-1
TGCAGTGCTAGAGGACTTCGAATCAATGAGCAGTTCTTC
CSARGLRINEQFF
>NA|TRBJ1-6|many|TRBV5-1
TGCGCCAGCAGCTTGGCCGGGATGGGTTCACCCCTCCACTTT
CASSLAGMGSPLHF
>NA|TRBJ1-5|NA|TRBV27
TGTGCCAGCAGTTTCCGGACACATCAGCCCCAGCATTTT
CASSFRTHQPQHF
>TRBD1|TRBJ2-3|NA|TRBV5-1
TGCGCCAGCAGCTTCCAGGGGGCAGACCCGGATACGCAGTATTTT
CASSFQGADPDTQYF
>TRBD2|TRBJ2-7|many|TRBV4-2
TGTGCCAGCAGCGCAAGCTTTCCCCTGACTAGCGGGAGAATGTACGAGCAGTACTTC
CASSASFPLTSGRMYEQYF
>NA|TRBJ2-5|many|TRBV9
TGTGCCAGCAGCGTAGGTGTGCAGGCTCAAGGGATGGAGACCCAGTACTTC
CASSVGVQAQGMETQYF
>NA|TRBJ1-3|NA|TRBV29-1
TGCAGCGGGGAACAGGGAAACACCATATATTTT
CSGEQGNTIYF
>NA|TRBJ1-1|many|TRBV18
TGTGCCAGCTCACCATCACAGTTAGGCACTGAAGCTTTCTTT
CASSPSQLGTEAFF
>NA|TRBJ2-3|many|TRBV5-1
TGCGCCAGCAGCTTGGCCGGGACTAGCACAGATACGCAGTATTTT
CASSLAGTSTDTQYF
>NA|TRBJ2-7|many|TRBV4-2
TGTGCCAGCAGCCAGAGGGAGGAAAGCTCCTACGAGCAGTACTTC
CASSQREESSYEQYF
>NA|TRBJ2-3|NA|TRBV10-3
TGTGCCATCAGTGAGCCTGGGGCGTCAGATACGCAGTATTTT
CAISEPGASDTQYF
>TRBD2|TRBJ2-1|NA|TRBV11-2
TGTGCCAGCAGCTTAGGACTAGCGGGAGGGCAGAATGAGCAGTTCTTC
CASSLGLAGGQNEQFF
>TRBD2|TRBJ2-1|NA|TRBV11-2
TGTGCCAGCAGCTTACTGACTAGCGGGAGGAATGATTGGGGATTCGATGAGCAGTTCTTC
CASSLLTSGRNDWGFDEQFF
>TRBD1|TRBJ2-5|few|TRBV9
TGTGCCAGCAGCCAGGGACAGGGAGGCGAGACCCAGTACTTC
CASSQGQGGETQYF
>NA|TRBJ1-4|many|TRBV29-1
TGCAGCGTTGATGCAGGCAATGAAAAACTGTTTTTT
CSVDAGNEKLFF
>NA|TRBJ1-1|few|TRBV12-3/TRBV12-4
TGTGCCAGCAGTTTAGGAGTGAGTGAAGCTTTCTTT
CASSLGVSEAFF
>NA|TRBJ2-2|NA|TRBV5-1
TGCGCCAGCAGCTTGTCGAGTTGGAACACCGGGGAGCTGTTTTTT
CASSLSSWNTGELFF
>NA|TRBJ2-3|few|TRBV3-1
TGTGCCAGCAGCCGACAGCGCACAGATACGCAGTATTTT
CASSRQRTDTQYF
>NA|TRBJ1-2|many|TRBV7-2
TGTGCCAGCAGCTTAGAGTGGCAGAACTATGGCTACACCTTC
CASSLEWQNYGYTF
>NA|TRBJ2-5|few|TRBV6-2/TRBV6-3
TGTGCCAGCAGTTACGGAGAGACCCAGTACTTC
CASSYGETQYF
>NA|TRBJ2-3|NA|TRBV20-1
TGCAGTGCTAGAGATTTTTCGCGGGGTACCACAGATACGCAGTATTTT
CSARDFSRGTTDTQYF
>TRBD1|TRBJ2-5|many|TRBV5-1
TGCGCCAGCAGCCCGGGGACAGCCGAACAAGAGACCCAGTACTTC
CASSPGTAEQETQYF
>NA|TRBJ1-6|many|TRBV5-1
TGCGCCAGCAGCTTGTTCGAGACCTATAATTCACCCCTCCACTTT
CASSLFETYNSPLHF
>NA|TRBJ2-5|many|TRBV29-1
TGCAGCGTTGTAAGGACGGAAGAGACCCAGTACTTC
CSVVRTEETQYF
>TRBD2|TRBJ2-2|many|TRBV6-4
TGTGCCAGCAGTGACGGGACTAGCGGGACCGGGGAGCTGTTTTTT
CASSDGTSGTGELFF
>TRBD1|TRBJ2-5|NA|TRBV5-1
TGCGCCAGCAGCCCCCAGGGGGAAGAGACCCAGTACTTC
CASSPQGEETQYF
>NA|TRBJ1-5|NA|TRBV23-1
TGCTCCCCCGGGCTGACCAGCAGTATTTATCAGCCCCAGCATTTT
CSPGLTSSIYQPQHF
>TRBD2|TRBJ2-3|many|TRBV5-5
TGTGCCAGCAGCTTAGTGATTCGAGCGGGAGGATCAGATACGCAGTATTTT
CASSLVIRAGGSDTQYF
>NA|TRBJ2-1|many|TRBV20-1
TGCAGTGCTAGAGTAGACGATGAGCAGTTCTTC
CSARVDDEQFF
>TRBD2|TRBJ2-1|many|TRBV25-1
TGTGCCAGCAGTGAAGGAGGGAACCGGGAGGTGCAGTTCTTC
CASSEGGNREVQFF
>NA|TRBJ2-7|few|TRBV21-1
TGTGCCAGCAGCCAAAGAGACGAGCAGTACTTC
CASSQRDEQYF
>NA|TRBJ1-5|many|TRBV7-9
TGTGCCAGCAGCCCCCCTGGGGGCCAGCCCCAGCATTTT
CASSPPGGQPQHF
>NA|TRBJ2-1|few|TRBV4-1
TGCGCCAGCAGCAGTTACCGCTCCAACGATGAGCAGTTCTTC
CASSSYRSNDEQFF
>NA|TRBJ2-1|many|TRBV29-1
TGCAGCGTTACGATCGAGGGTGAGCAGTTCTTC
CSVTIEGEQFF